This entry lists 19 T cell receptor beta chains sequenced from one sample in a study of shared clonotypes between healthy human individuals. Some clones are missing from TCRdb's copy, which holds only in-frame ones; the method was immunoSEQ multiplex PCR. Of fewer than 2.5 million clones in the sample, approximately 93% were seen once. The sequenced material came from naive CD4+ T cells from PBMCs. Subset indicated: CD45RA+ positively selected. These receptors originate from a man aged 18 to 30 in good health. Some clones in this sample may be carry-over from other donors' samples.

The genes are TRBV9 and TRBJ2-1, with 9 bases matching TRBD2. Unmatched junction bases numbered 13, after V lost 4 bases and J lost 8 bases. The CDR3 has 16 residues. In germline, CDR1 is SGDLS, CDR2 YYNGEE. The CDR3 nucleotides are TGTGCCAGCAGCCCCAGAGGGGCTAGCGGGATGGATGAGCAGTTCTTC. Its protein product is CASSPRGASGMDEQFF.

The J gene is TRBJ2-7, the V gene TRBV4-2; D gene uncertain. Trimming cost V 1 base and J 7 bases, with 17 bases left between them. Germline assignment: CDR1 LGHNA and CDR2 YNFKEQ. The CDR3 is 15 residues long. DNA for the CDR3: TGTGCCAGCAGCCAAGCTTCGCTAGACCCAGGAGAGCAGTACTTC. Translated: CASSQASLDPGEQYF.

This clone has a single count. The chain joins TRBV9 to TRBJ2-1; D gene unclear. V dropped 4 bases and J dropped 5 bases, with 16 bases sitting between them. The germline V gene encodes CDR1 SGDLS and CDR2 YYNGEE. The CDR3 has 15 residues. CDR3 DNA sequence: TGTGCCAGCAGCCCCCCCGATACGTGGAACAATGAGCAGTTCTTC. It translates to CASSPPDTWNNEQFF.

V usage is TRBV29-1 and J usage is TRBJ2-3; 8 bases align to TRBD2. This CDR3 comprises 12 residues. CDR1 SQVTM and CDR2 ANQGSEA come from the germline V gene. V was clipped by 7 bases and J by 4 bases; unmatched bases: 4. CDR3 sequence: CSASGRADTQYF. The CDR3 DNA reads TGCAGCGCAAGCGGGAGAGCAGATACGCAGTATTTT.

The chain is built from TRBV5-4 and TRBJ2-7; 7 bases line up with TRBD2. Germline CDR1 SGHNT, CDR2 YYREEE (reference sequence). CDR3 length: 17 amino acids. Losses at the gene ends were 4 bases for V and 3 bases for J; bases not matched to a gene: 16. In DNA form, the CDR3 reads TGTGCCAGCAGCCCCCCCCCAGGGCGGGAGAGGAACTACGAGCAGTACTTC. It translates to CASSPPPGRERNYEQYF.

The chain recombines TRBV28 with TRBJ2-1; TRBD1 is a possible D gene (6 bases). Germline values: CDR1 MDHEN, CDR2 SYDVKM. Between the trimmed V and J ends, which lost 7 bases and 5 bases, there was a span of 15 bases. The length of the CDR3 is 14 residues. The CDR3 protein is CASNPQGTDNEQFF. CDR3 DNA: TGTGCCAGCAACCCACAGGGAACGGACAATGAGCAGTTCTTC.

J is TRBJ2-7 and V is TRBV2; TRBD2 matches at 10 bases. V shed 4 bases, J shed 2 bases, and the junction held 2 bases outside the gene matches. Germline V gene data show CDR1 as SNHLY and CDR2 as FYNNEI. The CDR3 has 14 residues. The CDR3 DNA reads as TGTGCCAGCAGTGGCGGGACTAGCGCCTACGAGCAGTACTTC. Amino acids: CASSGGTSAYEQYF.

V usage is TRBV7-6 and J usage is TRBJ2-2; 8 nucleotides align to TRBD1. Germline CDR1 and CDR2: SGHVS and FNYEAQ. CDR3 length: 16 residues. V lost 6 bases, J lost 1 base, and 7 bases stayed unmatched. CDR3 sequence reads: CASSLWTGKNTGELFF. Written as DNA, the CDR3 is TGTGCCAGCAGTCTATGGACAGGGAAGAACACCGGGGAGCTGTTTTTT. The full variable domain, its missing parts supplied by reference TRBV7-6 and TRBJ2-2, is GAGVSQSPRYKVTKRGQDVALRCDPISGHVSLYWYRQALGQGPEFLTYFNYEAQQDKSGLPNDRFSAERPEGSISTLTIQRTEQRDSAMYRCASSLWTGKNTGELFFGEGSRLTVL.

Points on this clone: Other DNA sequences in the same sample also yield this CDR3. The J gene is TRBJ2-7, the V gene TRBV27, with a tentative D call TRBD1 (7 bases). CDR3 length equals 14 residues. From germline, CDR1 is MNHEY and CDR2 SMNVEV (reference sequence). V gave up 2 bases and J gave up 3 bases, with 11 bases separating them. CDR3 in DNA: TGTGCCAGCAGTTTACAGGGGGGACGCTACGAGCAGTACTTC. This translates into CASSLQGGRYEQYF.

This clone was recorded only once. This rearrangement joins TRBV27 to TRBJ2-1; no clear D. The CDR3 covers 15 residues. Germline V gives CDR1 MNHEY, CDR2 SMNVEV (reference sequence). V lost 5 bases and J 5 bases, leaving 16 bases between the germline ends. The CDR3 region has the DNA TGTGCCAGCAGTCCACCTCGAGGTGGGGACAATGAGCAGTTCTTC. This encodes CASSPPRGGDNEQFF.

The gene calls are TRBV28 and TRBJ2-7; 10 nucleotides agree with TRBD2. J gave up 3 bases and V 6 bases, and 8 bases lay outside the gene matches. Germline V lookup: CDR1 MDHEN, CDR2 SYDVKM. There are 15 residues in the CDR3. The CDR3 region is CASSTQSGRDYEQYF. CDR3 nucleotides: TGTGCCAGCAGCACACAGAGCGGGAGGGACTACGAGCAGTACTTC.

As for this clone: Other DNA sequences in this specimen translate into the identical CDR3. The chain is built from TRBV6-1 and TRBJ2-3; unclear D gene. CDR3 size: 15 residues. Germline loops: CDR1 MNHNS, CDR2 SASEGT. V lost 1 base and J lost 0, with 8 bases in between. The CDR3 loop reads CASSEVAESTDTQYF. As DNA, the CDR3 is TGTGCCAGCAGTGAAGTGGCGGAGAGCACAGATACGCAGTATTTT.

V gene TRBV7-2 combines with J gene TRBJ2-2; TRBD2 matches 10 bases. The CDR3 spans 18 residues. The ends lost 3 bases at V and 4 bases at J; junction bases unmatched: 11. Germline V gene lookup returns CDR1 SGHTA and CDR2 FQGNSA. This CDR3 is CASSFTILAGAVTGELFF. CDR3 sequence (DNA): TGTGCCAGCAGCTTTACAATTCTAGCGGGAGCGGTCACCGGGGAGCTGTTTTTT.

This clone was seen a handful of times. The same CDR3 is also encoded by other DNA sequences in this sample. V and J are TRBV20-1 and TRBJ2-7; D perhaps matches TRBD2 (5 bases). Germline loops: CDR1 DFQATT, CDR2 SNEGSKA (reference sequence). Between the trimmed V and J ends, which lost 3 bases and 2 bases, there was a span of 5 bases. CDR3 length equals 11 residues. Here the CDR3 reads CSASGTYEQYF. Here the CDR3 DNA reads TGCAGTGCTAGCGGGACCTACGAGCAGTACTTC.

This rearrangement joins TRBV4-2 to TRBJ2-2, with 7 nucleotides matching TRBD2. The J segment lost 5 bases and the V segment lost 4 bases, leaving 10 bases of the junction unmatched. Germline V gene lookup returns CDR1 LGHNA and CDR2 YNFKEQ. CDR3 length equals 16 residues. Written as DNA, the CDR3 is TGTGCCAGCAGCCCACTGGGGAGGGTAAGGACCGGGGAGCTGTTTTTT. The encoded protein is CASSPLGRVRTGELFF.

The chain is built from TRBV28 and TRBJ2-2, with TRBD2 matching 9 bases. Germline V lookup: CDR1 MDHEN, CDR2 SYDVKM. The trim removed 6 bases at V and 3 bases at J, leaving 8 bases unmatched. The length of the CDR3 is 16 residues. As DNA, the CDR3 is TGTGCCAGCAGCTATAGCGGGAGTATGGACACCGGGGAGCTGTTTTTT. Its protein is CASSYSGSMDTGELFF. Based on the CDR3 plus reference TRBV28 and TRBJ2-2, the full variable domain is DVKVTQSSRYLVKRTGEKVFLECVQDMDHENMFWYRQDPGLGLRLIYFSYDVKMKEKGDIPEGYSVSREKKERFSLILESASTNQTSMYLCASSYSGSMDTGELFFGEGSRLTVL.

This chain connects TRBV6-1 to TRBJ2-7, with 14 nucleotides matching TRBD2. Germline V lookup: CDR1 MNHNS, CDR2 SASEGT. Trimming removed 7 bases from V and 5 bases from J; junction bases left unmatched: 7. This CDR3 has 15 residues. CDR3 amino acids: CASTTGLAGVHEQYF. CDR3 bases: TGTGCCAGCACCACGGGACTAGCGGGAGTTCACGAGCAGTACTTC.

The chain couples TRBV7-8 to TRBJ1-2; 10 positions agree with TRBD1. V lost 5 bases, J lost 3 bases, and 3 bases stayed unmatched. Germline assignment: CDR1 SGHVS and CDR2 FQNEAQ. The CDR3 is 14 residues long. The CDR3 spells CASSPGTGDYGYTF. The CDR3 DNA reads as TGTGCCAGCAGCCCGGGGACAGGGGACTATGGCTACACCTTC.

V gene TRBV2 combines with J gene TRBJ2-1, with 7 bases identical to TRBD2. V trimming: 7 bases; J trimming: 3 bases; junction bases outside the gene matches: 15. The germline V gene has CDR1 SNHLY and CDR2 FYNNEI. The CDR3 spans 17 residues. CDR3 nucleotides: TGTGCCAGCACCCCCTCAAGAATGGGACTACTCTACAATGAGCAGTTCTTC. It is translated as CASTPSRMGLLYNEQFF.